Following are 3 T cell receptor beta chains from one sample sequenced in a study of cytomegalovirus exposure and HLA in healthy donors. Researchers ran the PCR with 60 Vbeta and 13 Jbeta primers. Profiled with immunoSEQ multiplex PCR; TCRdb holds only in-frame clones, not every one. The sample holds around 150,000 clones, around 80% seen once. The sequenced sample consisted of PBMCs. The receptors stem from a man aged 18-30 years in good health and CMV-seropositive.

The genes are TRBV7-9 and TRBJ1-5; D remains unclear. CDR1 is SEHNR, CDR2 FQNEAQ, per germline (reference sequence). This CDR3 region has 14 residues. V lost 2 bases, J lost 1 base, and 6 bases lay in between. CDR3 in amino acids: CASSLSQSNQPQHF. CDR3 DNA: TGTGCCAGCAGCTTATCTCAGAGCAATCAGCCCCAGCATTTT.

The chain couples TRBV30 to TRBJ1-5, with D unclear. The V end lost 2 bases, the J end lost 5 bases, and 10 bases lay between the germline ends. The CDR3 extends over 13 amino acids. From germline, CDR1 is GTSNPN and CDR2 SVGIG (reference sequence). CDR3 in DNA: TGTGCCTGGAGTTGGGCCAAGGATCAGCCCCAGCATTTT. Protein sequence: CAWSWAKDQPQHF.

The chain uses TRBV5-1 and TRBJ2-5; 10 bases are a match to TRBD2. This CDR3 comprises 15 residues. Germline V gene sequence: CDR1 SGHRS, CDR2 YFSETQ. V shed 1 base, J shed 1 base, and the junction held 1 base outside the gene matches. CDR3 residues: CASSLTSGIQETQYF. Written as DNA, the CDR3 is TGCGCCAGCAGCTTGACTAGCGGGATCCAAGAGACCCAGTACTTC. The complete variable domain, with remaining parts taken from reference TRBV5-1 and TRBJ2-5, reads KAGVTQTPRYLIKTRGQQVTLSCSPISGHRSVSWYQQTPGQGLQFLFEYFSETQRNKGNFPGRFSGRQFSNSRSEMNVSTLELGDSALYLCASSLTSGIQETQYFGPGTRLLVL.